This is a list of T cell receptor beta chains from one sample in a study of blood T cell repertoires in COVID-19. Profiling relied on immunoSEQ multiplex PCR, and the TCRdb table lists in-frame clones only, not all of them. The sample carries roughly 300,000 clones, 90% recorded once. Sample: PBMCs or T cells enriched from blood (not recorded which). The receptor set was obtained from a young woman who had recovered from COVID-19. Each CDR3 is given without its conserved first and last residue. The listing skips clone size in some rows; elsewhere it reads once, few, many or a size class.

clone_size	cdr3_length	v_call	j_call	cdr3_aa
-	13	TRBV4-1	TRBJ2-5	ASSPSRGSQETQY
-	15	TRBV7-2	TRBJ2-3	ASSFGTSGDSTDTQY
-	17	TRBV4-1	TRBJ1-5	ASSQGTGTGTSSNQPQH
-	14	TRBV9	TRBJ2-1	ASTSTSVHSYNEQF
-	12	TRBV10-3	TRBJ2-5	AISGRAGGETQY
-	14	TRBV7-9	TRBJ2-1	ASSASRTSGSYEQF
-	12	TRBV28	TRBJ2-7	ASSFSTGSYEQY
few	14	TRBV5-1	TRBJ2-1	ASSKRQGTGENEQF
-	16	TRBV4-2	TRBJ1-6	ASSQTGAQNPPIPPLH
-	14	TRBV21-1	TRBJ1-4	ASSKGETGANEKLF
-	13	TRBV6-5	TRBJ1-2	ASSSPLIGGNGYT
-	12	TRBV5-1	TRBJ2-7	ASSLGDRGYEQY
-	12	TRBV11-2	TRBJ1-2	ASSLWTGFKGYT
-	9	TRBV29-1	TRBJ2-2	SVRVTGELF
-	8	TRBV29-1	TRBJ1-1	SVRQSEAF
-	15	TRBV4-3	TRBJ2-1	ASSQSGLTSGRYEQF
once	11	TRBV27	TRBJ2-1	ASSLSGTGRKF
-	12	TRBV3-1/TRBV3-2	TRBJ1-1	ASSLWDRNTEAF
few	12	TRBV7-6	TRBJ1-2	ASSSGQGSYGYT
-	15	TRBV24-1	TRBJ2-7	ATSDLPGTSGTFEQY
-	12	TRBV19	TRBJ2-7	ASSSGQGSYEQY
-	14	TRBV24-1	TRBJ2-2	ATSDDGQGWTGELF
-	13	TRBV2	TRBJ2-7	ASSESSSGSYEQY
-	12	TRBV7-6	TRBJ2-7	ASSPLGSAYEQY
once	13	TRBV24-1	TRBJ2-1	ATSDPGQGNNEQF
-	15	TRBV4-1	TRBJ1-5	ASSQADRAFRIQPQH
-	12	TRBV29-1	TRBJ2-7	SVGTGLADYEQY
once	18	TRBV10-3	TRBJ2-1	AISESLGLAGASSYNEQF
-	14	TRBV28	TRBJ1-3	ASSLGGNWEGNTIY
-	12	TRBV6-5	TRBJ2-5	ASSYSAVQETQY
-	14	TRBV3-1/TRBV3-2	TRBJ2-1	ASSHDRAPRGNEQF
few	14	TRBV4-3	TRBJ1-3	ASSHTSGVDGNTIY
-	14	TRBV10-2	TRBJ2-3	ASSTLAGEGTDTQY
-	14	TRBV2	TRBJ2-3	AGWTSGRAGRDTQY
-	12	TRBV7-9	TRBJ1-2	ASSLEGTGVGYT
-	13	TRBV9	TRBJ1-2	ASSPNGRANYGYT
-	14	TRBV14	TRBJ1-1	ASSQLLPPGDTEAF
-	13	TRBV4-3	TRBJ1-1	ASSQSGTGFPEAF
-	12	TRBV7-8	TRBJ1-2	ASSPRDRDNGYT
-	15	TRBV11-3	TRBJ2-5	ASSLLAPPTAGETQY
-	15	TRBV9	TRBJ2-7	ASSVDWAGGRSGEQY
-	12	TRBV7-9	TRBJ1-5	ASSPPGGNQPQH
once	13	TRBV2	TRBJ2-2	ASSGVGGNTGELF
-	15	TRBV7-8	TRBJ1-5	ASSLKGRGVNNQPQH
-	12	TRBV9	TRBJ2-5	ASSVGPIGETQY
once	11	TRBV5-6	TRBJ2-3	ASSLTGADTQY
-	15	TRBV29-1	TRBJ1-1	SVEDSGTGPWGTEAF
-	12	TRBV7-2	TRBJ2-7	ASSSPRESYEQY
-	13	TRBV6-8	TRBJ2-7	ASSYETSGNHEQY
-	15	TRBV4-2	TRBJ2-5	ASSPSLAGEGEETQY
few	14	TRBV7-2	TRBJ1-6	ASSLVAPGYNSPLH
-	13	TRBV29-1	TRBJ2-1	SVGGTSGRMNEQF
-	12	TRBV7-9	TRBJ2-7	ASSPGTGGYEQY
-	12	TRBV11-2	TRBJ2-1	ASSAPGLPIEQF
-	13	TRBV10-3	TRBJ1-3	AISGQEFIGNTIY
-	15	TRBV5-4	TRBJ1-5	ASRRGGPQGFNQPQH
-	14	TRBV28	TRBJ2-5	ASSLAGQGARETQY
-	13	TRBV2	TRBJ1-5	ASSTGNTPNQPQH